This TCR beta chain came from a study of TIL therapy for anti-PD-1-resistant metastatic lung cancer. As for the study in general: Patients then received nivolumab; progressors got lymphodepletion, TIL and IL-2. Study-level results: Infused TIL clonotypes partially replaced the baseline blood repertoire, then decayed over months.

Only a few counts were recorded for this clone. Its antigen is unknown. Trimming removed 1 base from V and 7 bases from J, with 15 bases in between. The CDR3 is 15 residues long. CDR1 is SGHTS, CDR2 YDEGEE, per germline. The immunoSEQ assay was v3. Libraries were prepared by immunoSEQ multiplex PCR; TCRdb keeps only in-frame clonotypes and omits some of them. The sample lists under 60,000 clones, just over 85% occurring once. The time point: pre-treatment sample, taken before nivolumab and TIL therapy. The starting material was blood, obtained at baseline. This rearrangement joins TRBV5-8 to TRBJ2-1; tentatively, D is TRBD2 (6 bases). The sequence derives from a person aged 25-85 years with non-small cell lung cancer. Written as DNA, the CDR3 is TGTGCCAGCAGCTTGCTGAGATTCAGCGGGAATGAGCAGTTCTTC. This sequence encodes CASSLLRFSGNEQFF.